The 26 T cell receptor beta chains below all came from one sample that was sequenced in a study of blood T cells in healthy people across ages. The second PCR ran about 6 to 12 cycles with a sample-barcoded 5' primer and J-beta primers. Each CDR3 protein gets one entry after TCRdb re-called the 5' RACE reads with MiXCR. This sample has roughly 1,800,000 distinct CDR3 sequences, with roughly 49% found just once. Material for sequencing was blood. The receptor source for this set is a woman between 40 and 55 years old in good health.

The DNA for the CDR3 is TGCAGTGCCCAGGGGGTGAAGGGCTACACCTTC. It translates to CSAQGVKGYTF. This chain links TRBV20-1 with TRBJ1-2, with 7 bases matching TRBD1. Unmatched junction bases numbered 6, after V lost 6 bases and J lost 8 bases. The CDR3 is made up of 11 amino acids. Germline loops: CDR1 DFQATT, CDR2 SNEGSKA (reference sequence).

This rearrangement joins TRBV7-2 to TRBJ2-7, with 10 bases lining up with TRBD1. V trimming: 4 bases; J trimming: 1 base; junction bases outside the gene matches: 19. CDR1 is SGHTA and CDR2 is FQGNSA in the germline V gene. There are 20 residues in the CDR3. CDR3 sequence: CASSSWGRATGTGVSYEQYF. The CDR3 bases are TGTGCCAGCAGCTCCTGGGGAAGAGCAACCGGGACAGGGGTATCCTACGAGCAGTACTTC.

The chain uses TRBV9 and TRBJ2-1; 14 bases align to TRBD2. With 4 bases clipped from V and 2 bases from J, the junction kept 5 bases outside the gene matches. From germline, CDR1 is SGDLS and CDR2 YYNGEE. The CDR3 is 17 residues long. This chain's CDR3 is CASSTRLAGGTYNEQFF. CDR3 DNA sequence: TGTGCCAGCAGCACCAGACTAGCGGGGGGGACCTACAATGAGCAGTTCTTC.

The chain uses TRBV5-6 and TRBJ2-7, with 7 bases matching TRBD2. V trimming: 3 bases; J trimming: 0 bases; junction bases outside the gene matches: 6. CDR3 length: 15 amino acids. Germline values: CDR1 SGHDT, CDR2 YYEEEE. This CDR3 reads CASSSLASASYEQYF. The CDR3 coding sequence is TGTGCCAGCAGCTCACTAGCGTCGGCCTCCTACGAGCAGTACTTC.

The rearrangement links TRBV4-3 to TRBJ2-6; 10 bases map to TRBD1. CDR1 is LGHNA and CDR2 is YSLEER in the germline V gene. The CDR3 runs 18 residues. V trimming: 3 bases; J trimming: 0 bases; junction bases outside the gene matches: 5. The CDR3 DNA reads as TGCGCCAGCAGCCACGACAGGGGGCAGCACTCTGGGGCCAACGTCCTGACTTTC. This gives the protein CASSHDRGQHSGANVLTF.

There are a few counts of this clonotype. The chain employs TRBV4-1 and TRBJ2-1; TRBD1 agrees at 12 bases. CDR1 MGHRA and CDR2 YSYEKL come from the germline V gene. The V gene end was trimmed by 0 bases and the J gene end by 15 bases; junction bases not matched to a gene: 9. This CDR3 spans 15 amino acids. The CDR3 bases are TGCGCCAGCAGCCAAGATCCCGGGACAGGGGGCACCTTGTTCTTC. It is translated as CASSQDPGTGGTLFF.

This clonotype was seen a few times. The rearrangement joins TRBV21-1 to TRBJ2-3; no check of the table's D call, TRBD2, against the DNA was made. TRBV21-1 is flagged as a pseudogene. The CDR3 totals 15 residues. The CDR3 reads CASSKQAGGTDTQYF. The CDR3 DNA sequence: TGTGCCAGCAGCAAACAAGCGGGGGGCACAGATACGCAGTATTTT.

This sequence joins TRBV11-1 and TRBJ2-1, with 9 bases identical to TRBD2. Per the germline V gene, CDR1 is SGHAT and CDR2 is FQDESV (reference sequence). The CDR3 is 17 residues long. Losses at the gene ends were 3 bases for V and 3 bases for J; bases not matched to a gene: 9. DNA of the CDR3: TGTGCCAGCAGCTTCCTCTTTAGCGGGGGTCTCTACAATGAGCAGTTCTTC. It translates to CASSFLFSGGLYNEQFF.

The chain joins TRBV6-2 or TRBV6-3 to TRBJ2-1; TRBD2 agrees at 8 bases. Germline values: CDR1 MNHEY, CDR2 SVGEGT. The length of the CDR3 is 18 residues. V dropped 4 bases and J dropped 0; count of bases not matched to a gene: 11. The CDR3 bases are TGTGCCAGCAGTTCCCGGGGGGGTGGGGGAAGCTCCTACAATGAGCAGTTCTTC. It yields the protein CASSSRGGGGSSYNEQFF.

The genes are TRBV5-1 and TRBJ1-6; TRBD1 is a possible D gene (6 bases). The CDR3 covers 15 residues. The germline V gene encodes CDR1 SGHRS and CDR2 YFSETQ. Between the trimmed V and J ends, which lost 1 base and 9 bases, there was a span of 14 bases. In nucleotides, the CDR3 is TGCGCCAGCAGCTTGTCAGGGGCGCATTCTTCACCCCTCCACTTT. It encodes CASSLSGAHSSPLHF. The full variable domain, with the rest looked up from reference TRBV5-1 and TRBJ1-6, is KAGVTQTPRYLIKTRGQQVTLSCSPISGHRSVSWYQQTPGQGLQFLFEYFSETQRNKGNFPGRFSGRQFSNSRSEMNVSTLELGDSALYLCASSLSGAHSSPLHFGNGTRLTVT.

This CDR3 is CASSMQAGLYNEQFF. CDR3 DNA sequence: TGTGCCAGCAGCATGCAAGCGGGTCTCTACAATGAGCAGTTCTTC. This chain connects TRBV9 to TRBJ2-1, with D possibly TRBD2 on 6 matching bases. The V gene's germline CDR1 is SGDLS and CDR2 YYNGEE. V lost 4 bases, J lost 3 bases, and 14 bases lay in between. The CDR3 is 15 amino acids.

This clonotype was counted a few times. V is TRBV6-5 and J is TRBJ2-3; unclear D gene. V gave up 4 bases and J gave up 2 bases, with 10 bases separating them. The CDR3 extends over 14 amino acids. Germline CDR1 and CDR2: MNHEY and SVGAGI. The CDR3 region is CASSFIRNTDTQYF. The DNA of the CDR3 is TGTGCCAGCAGTTTCATTAGGAACACAGATACGCAGTATTTT.

This chain joins TRBV27 and TRBJ2-5; a possible D gene is TRBD2 (5 bases). Trimming cost V 5 bases and J 4 bases, with 11 bases left between them. The CDR3 contains 13 residues. Looked up from germline, CDR1 is MNHEY and CDR2 is SMNVEV (reference sequence). In nucleotides, the CDR3 is TGTGCCAGCAGTGTATACAGCGGAGAGACCCAGTACTTC. Translating gives CASSVYSGETQYF.

This chain joins TRBV4-1 and TRBJ2-7; unclear D gene. Germline V gene sequence: CDR1 MGHRA, CDR2 YSYEKL. Between the trimmed V and J ends, which lost 1 base and 0 bases, there was a span of 10 bases. The CDR3 loop spans 15 amino acids. DNA of the CDR3: TGCGCCAGCAGCCAAGTGTTGGCCAGCTCCTACGAGCAGTACTTC. Residues: CASSQVLASSYEQYF.

This chain links TRBV20-1 with TRBJ2-7; 7 nucleotides line up with TRBD1. This CDR3 region has 12 residues. V dropped 5 bases and J dropped 3; count of bases not matched to a gene: 4. Per the germline V gene, CDR1 is DFQATT and CDR2 is SNEGSKA (reference sequence). This CDR3 reads CSAHRDSYEQYF. For the CDR3, the DNA is TGCAGTGCTCACCGGGACAGCTACGAGCAGTACTTC.

This chain links TRBV4-1 with TRBJ1-1; weak D call: TRBD1 (6 bases). V shed 0 bases and J shed 3 bases, with 11 bases lying between them. The germline V gene has CDR1 MGHRA and CDR2 YSYEKL. CDR3 length: 15 amino acids. The CDR3: CASSQDRTAHTEAFF. The CDR3 region has the DNA TGCGCCAGCAGCCAAGACCGGACAGCCCACACTGAAGCTTTCTTT.

In its sample, this clonotype was seen a few times. The chain joins TRBV28 to TRBJ1-4; 7 nucleotides align to TRBD1. CDR1 MDHEN and CDR2 SYDVKM come from the germline V gene. CDR3 length: 14 residues. V was pared by 6 bases and J by 3 bases, with 4 bases of the junction left unmatched. This chain's CDR3 is CASRTGTANEKLFF. CDR3 coding DNA: TGTGCCAGCAGAACCGGGACAGCTAATGAAAAACTGTTTTTT.

V is TRBV20-1 and J is TRBJ2-1; D call uncertain. CDR1 and CDR2 from the germline V gene are DFQATT and SNEGSKA (reference sequence). This CDR3 comprises 11 residues. V was pared by 3 bases and J by 11 bases, with 11 bases between. CDR3 nucleotides: TGCAGTGCTAGCCCTCCCTCCCAGCAGTTCTTC. It translates to CSASPPSQQFF.

This chain links TRBV20-1 with TRBJ2-1; 11 bases align to TRBD2. CDR1 is DFQATT, CDR2 SNEGSKA, per germline (reference sequence). This CDR3 is built from 14 residues. V dropped 3 bases and J dropped 9; count of bases not matched to a gene: 7. The CDR3 reads CSARTSGDFIEQFF. Written as DNA, the CDR3 is TGCAGTGCTAGGACTAGCGGGGATTTTATTGAGCAGTTCTTC.

V gene TRBV13 combines with J gene TRBJ2-5; no clear D gene. V was clipped by 0 bases and J by 5 bases, with 10 bases between them. Germline V gives CDR1 PRHDT, CDR2 FYEKMQ (reference sequence). CDR3 length: 14 residues. CDR3 region: CASSLGGLHETQYF. CDR3 bases: TGTGCCAGCAGCTTAGGCGGGCTACATGAGACCCAGTACTTC. Together with reference TRBV13 and TRBJ2-5, the CDR3 gives the full variable domain: AAGVIQSPRHLIKEKRETATLKCYPIPRHDTVYWYQQGPGQDPQFLISFYEKMQSDKGSIPDRFSAQQFSDYHSELNMSSLELGDSALYFCASSLGGLHETQYFGPGTRLLVL.

This rearrangement joins TRBV28 to TRBJ2-3; D gene unclear. Trimming took off 5 bases at V and 7 bases at J, with 16 bases between the two ends. Germline loops: CDR1 MDHEN, CDR2 SYDVKM. This CDR3 is built from 14 residues. CDR3 loop: CASSVVASLYTQYF. The DNA for the CDR3 is TGTGCCAGCAGTGTAGTCGCTAGTCTTTATACGCAGTATTTT.

The chain couples TRBV6-8 to TRBJ2-3; D may correspond to TRBD1 or TRBD2 (5 bases each). This CDR3 comprises 14 residues. CDR1 is MNHGY and CDR2 is SAAAGT in the germline V gene. Trimming pared 5 bases from V and 8 bases from J, leaving 17 bases between. CDR3 protein: CASSPRDRGGTQYF. CDR3 nucleotides: TGTGCCAGCAGTCCACGGGACCGAGGAGGTACGCAGTATTTT.

The CDR3 DNA follows: TGTGCCAGCAGAAGGGATGGCCTAAACATTCAGTACTTC. Its protein is CASRRDGLNIQYF. This chain joins TRBV6-2 or TRBV6-3 and TRBJ2-4; D unclear. V lost 6 bases to trimming and J lost 6 bases, with 12 bases between them. CDR3 length equals 13 residues. The germline V gene encodes CDR1 MNHEY and CDR2 SVGEGT.

The chain has TRBV20-1 and TRBJ2-1, with 8 bases aligning to TRBD1. CDR1 is DFQATT, CDR2 SNEGSKA, per germline (reference sequence). CDR3 length: 13 amino acids. Losses at the gene ends were 1 base for V and 7 bases for J; bases not matched to a gene: 3. The CDR3 DNA sequence: TGCAGTGCTAGAGGGACAGGGTCTAATGAGCAGTTCTTC. It specifies CSARGTGSNEQFF.

The chain has TRBV29-1 and TRBJ2-1, with D tentatively TRBD2 (7 bases). Per germline, CDR1 SQVTM and CDR2 ANQGSEA. The CDR3 has 11 amino acids. This chain's CDR3 is CSMGGGGKQFF. The CDR3 DNA reads TGCAGTATGGGGGGCGGGGGAAAGCAGTTCTTC.

The chain joins TRBV20-1 to TRBJ2-3; possible D gene TRBD2, 6 bases. Trimming left V 0 bases short and J 3 bases short, with 13 bases between. The CDR3 has 15 residues. Germline V gives CDR1 DFQATT, CDR2 SNEGSKA (reference sequence). The chain's CDR3 is CSAREPRGDTDTQYF. For the CDR3, the DNA is TGCAGTGCTAGAGAACCGCGGGGAGATACAGATACGCAGTATTTT.